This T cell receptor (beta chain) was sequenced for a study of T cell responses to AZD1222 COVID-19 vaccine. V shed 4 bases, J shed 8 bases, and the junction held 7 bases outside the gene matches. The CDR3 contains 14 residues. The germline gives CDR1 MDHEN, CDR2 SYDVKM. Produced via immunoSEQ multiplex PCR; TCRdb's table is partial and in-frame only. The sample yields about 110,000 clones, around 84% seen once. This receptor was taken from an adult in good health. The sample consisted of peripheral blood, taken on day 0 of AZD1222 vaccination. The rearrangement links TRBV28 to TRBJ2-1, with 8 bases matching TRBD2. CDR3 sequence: CASSSAGGRDEQFF. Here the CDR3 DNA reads TGTGCCAGCAGTTCTGCGGGGGGCCGGGATGAGCAGTTCTTC. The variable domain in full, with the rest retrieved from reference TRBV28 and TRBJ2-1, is DVKVTQSSRYLVKRTGEKVFLECVQDMDHENMFWYRQDPGLGLRLIYFSYDVKMKEKGDIPEGYSVSREKKERFSLILESASTNQTSMYLCASSSAGGRDEQFFGPGTRLTVL.